This T cell receptor (beta chain) originates from a study of T cells in Graves' hyperthyroidism and ophthalmopathy. Study conclusions and caveats: A model of 13 V-J features distinguished ophthalmopathy from stable hyperthyroidism. Most expanded thyroid clonotypes above 0.001 also appeared in blood.

V was pared by 4 bases and J by 2 bases, with 6 bases between. The CDR3 covers 13 residues. Germline V CDR1 and CDR2: MNHEY, SMNVEV (reference sequence). Fresh 10 ml peripheral blood yielded PBMCs. The investigators amplified TCR beta CDR3 regions from RNA transcripts. TCR CDR3 underwent first-round RT-PCR with the HTBI primer set. TCRdb redid the calling of the multiplex PCR reads with MiXCR, one entry per CDR3 protein. The sample shows under 250,000 distinct CDR3 sequences, about 24% of them seen only once. This clonotype has a handful of counts. No antigen is known for it. What was sequenced was blood. The sequence derives from a middle-aged woman with Graves' ophthalmopathy. V is TRBV27 and J is TRBJ1-5; D gene ambiguous. CDR3 loop: CASSYVGNQPQHF. As DNA, the CDR3 is TGTGCCAGCAGTTATGTAGGCAATCAGCCCCAGCATTTT.